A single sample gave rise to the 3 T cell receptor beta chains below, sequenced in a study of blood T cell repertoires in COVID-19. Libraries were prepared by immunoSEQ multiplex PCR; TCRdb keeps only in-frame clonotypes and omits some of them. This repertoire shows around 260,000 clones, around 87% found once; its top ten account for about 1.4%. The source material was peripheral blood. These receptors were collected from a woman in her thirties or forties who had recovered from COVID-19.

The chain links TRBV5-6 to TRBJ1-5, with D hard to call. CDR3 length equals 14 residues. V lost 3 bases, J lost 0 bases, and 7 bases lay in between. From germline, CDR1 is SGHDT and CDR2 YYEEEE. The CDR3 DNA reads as TGTGCCAGCAGCTACGGAGATAGCAATCAGCCCCAGCATTTT. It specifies CASSYGDSNQPQHF.

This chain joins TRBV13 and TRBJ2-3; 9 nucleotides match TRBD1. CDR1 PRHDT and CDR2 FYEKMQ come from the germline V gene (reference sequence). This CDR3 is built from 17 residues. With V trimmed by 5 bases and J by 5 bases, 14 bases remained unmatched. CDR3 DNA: TGTGCCAGCAGCCCCGCCGGTGACAGGGGGTTCGGAGATACGCAGTATTTT. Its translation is CASSPAGDRGFGDTQYF.

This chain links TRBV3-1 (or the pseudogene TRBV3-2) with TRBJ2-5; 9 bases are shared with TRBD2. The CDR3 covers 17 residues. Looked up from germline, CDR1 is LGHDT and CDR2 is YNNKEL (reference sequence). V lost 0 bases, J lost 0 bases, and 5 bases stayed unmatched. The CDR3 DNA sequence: TGTGCCAGCAGCCAAGATACCAGCGGGGGGTACCAAGAGACCCAGTACTTC. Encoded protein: CASSQDTSGGYQETQYF.